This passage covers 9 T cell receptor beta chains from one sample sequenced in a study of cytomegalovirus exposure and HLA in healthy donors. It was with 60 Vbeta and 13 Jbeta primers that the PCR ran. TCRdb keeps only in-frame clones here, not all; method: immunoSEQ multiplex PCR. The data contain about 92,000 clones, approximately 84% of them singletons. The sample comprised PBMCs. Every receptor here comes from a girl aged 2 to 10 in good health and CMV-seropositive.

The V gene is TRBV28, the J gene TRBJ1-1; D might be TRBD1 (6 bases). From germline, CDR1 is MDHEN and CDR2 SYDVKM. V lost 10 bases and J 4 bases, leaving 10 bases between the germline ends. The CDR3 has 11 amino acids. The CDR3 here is CATLGGTEAFF. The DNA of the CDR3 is TGTGCCACTCTAGGGGGCACTGAAGCTTTCTTT.

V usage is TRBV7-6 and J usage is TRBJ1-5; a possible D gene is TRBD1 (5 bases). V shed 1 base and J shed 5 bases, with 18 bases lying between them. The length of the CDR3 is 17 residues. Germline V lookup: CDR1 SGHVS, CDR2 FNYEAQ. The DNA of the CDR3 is TGTGCCAGCAGCTTAGGCTCGGCAGGGAAGGGTCATCAGCCCCAGCATTTT. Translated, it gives CASSLGSAGKGHQPQHF.

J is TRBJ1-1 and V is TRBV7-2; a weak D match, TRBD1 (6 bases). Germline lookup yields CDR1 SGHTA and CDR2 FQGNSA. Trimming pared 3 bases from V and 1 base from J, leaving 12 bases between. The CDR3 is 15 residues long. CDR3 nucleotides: TGTGCCAGCAGCTTCATCGGGACAACGAACACTGAAGCTTTCTTT. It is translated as CASSFIGTTNTEAFF.

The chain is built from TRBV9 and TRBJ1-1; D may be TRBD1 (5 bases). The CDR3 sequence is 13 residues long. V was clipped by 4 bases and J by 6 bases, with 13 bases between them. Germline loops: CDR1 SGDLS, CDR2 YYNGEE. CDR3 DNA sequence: TGTGCCAGCAGCCCACCGGGGGAGGCTGAAGCTTTCTTT. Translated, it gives CASSPPGEAEAFF.

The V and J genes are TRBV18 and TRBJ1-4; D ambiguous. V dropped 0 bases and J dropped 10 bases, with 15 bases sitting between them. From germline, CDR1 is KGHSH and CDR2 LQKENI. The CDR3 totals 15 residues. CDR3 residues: CASSPPASGRGKLFF. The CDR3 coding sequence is TGTGCCAGCTCACCACCGGCAAGCGGCCGGGGAAAACTGTTTTTT.

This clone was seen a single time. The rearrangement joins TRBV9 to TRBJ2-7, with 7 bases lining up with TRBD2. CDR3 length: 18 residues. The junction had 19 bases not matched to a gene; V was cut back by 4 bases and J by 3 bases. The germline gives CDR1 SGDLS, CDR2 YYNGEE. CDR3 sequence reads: CASSPRAETSTLYYEQYF. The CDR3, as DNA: TGTGCCAGCAGCCCCCGCGCGGAGACTAGCACACTTTACTACGAGCAGTACTTC.

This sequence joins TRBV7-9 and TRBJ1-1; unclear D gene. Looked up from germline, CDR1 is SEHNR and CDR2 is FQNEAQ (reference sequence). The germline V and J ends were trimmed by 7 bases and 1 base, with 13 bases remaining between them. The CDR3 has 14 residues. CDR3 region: CASTHESGNTEAFF. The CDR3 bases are TGTGCCAGCACCCACGAGTCCGGGAACACTGAAGCTTTCTTT.

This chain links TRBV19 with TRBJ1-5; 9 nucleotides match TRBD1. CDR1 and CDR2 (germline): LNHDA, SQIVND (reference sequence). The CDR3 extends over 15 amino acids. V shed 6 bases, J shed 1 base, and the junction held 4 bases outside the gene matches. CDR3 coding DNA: TGTGCCAGTAGGGGACAGGGCCAAAGCAATCAGCCCCAGCATTTT. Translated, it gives CASRGQGQSNQPQHF.

The CDR3 loop reads CASSKRRVAGEGTGELFF. CDR3 in DNA: TGTGCCAGCAGTAAAAGAAGGGTAGCGGGAGAGGGCACCGGGGAGCTGTTTTTT. The chain has TRBV2 and TRBJ2-2; 9 bases agree with TRBD2. The V segment lost 5 bases and the J segment 4 bases; nucleotides outside the gene matches: 14. Looked up from germline, CDR1 is SNHLY and CDR2 is FYNNEI. The CDR3 runs to 18 residues.